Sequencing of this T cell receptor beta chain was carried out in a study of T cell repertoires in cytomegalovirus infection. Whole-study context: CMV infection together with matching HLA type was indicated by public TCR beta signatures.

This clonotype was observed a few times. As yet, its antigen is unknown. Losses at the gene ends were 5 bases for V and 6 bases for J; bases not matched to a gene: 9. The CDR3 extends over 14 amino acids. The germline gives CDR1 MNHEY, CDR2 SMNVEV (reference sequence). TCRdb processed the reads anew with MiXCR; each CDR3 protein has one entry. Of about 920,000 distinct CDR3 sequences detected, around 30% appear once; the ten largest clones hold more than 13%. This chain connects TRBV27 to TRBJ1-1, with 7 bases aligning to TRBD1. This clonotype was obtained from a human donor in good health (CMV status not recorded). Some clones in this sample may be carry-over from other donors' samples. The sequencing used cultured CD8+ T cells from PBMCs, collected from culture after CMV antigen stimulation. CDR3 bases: TGTGCCAGCAGTATGACAGGGATGTTGGCTGAAGCTTTCTTT. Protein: CASSMTGMLAEAFF.